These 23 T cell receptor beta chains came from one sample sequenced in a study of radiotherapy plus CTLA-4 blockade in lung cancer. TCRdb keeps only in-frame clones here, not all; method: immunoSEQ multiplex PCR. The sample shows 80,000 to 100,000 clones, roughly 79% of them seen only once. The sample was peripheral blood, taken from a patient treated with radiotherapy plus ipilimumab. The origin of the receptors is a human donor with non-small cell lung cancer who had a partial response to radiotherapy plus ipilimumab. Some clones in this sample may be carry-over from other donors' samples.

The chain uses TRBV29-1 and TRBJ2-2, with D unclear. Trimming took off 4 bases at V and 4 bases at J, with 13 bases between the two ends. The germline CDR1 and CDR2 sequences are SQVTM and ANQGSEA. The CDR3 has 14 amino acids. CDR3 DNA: TGCAGCGTTGTGGTAGCTCTGAGCACCGGGGAGCTGTTTTTT. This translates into CSVVVALSTGELFF.

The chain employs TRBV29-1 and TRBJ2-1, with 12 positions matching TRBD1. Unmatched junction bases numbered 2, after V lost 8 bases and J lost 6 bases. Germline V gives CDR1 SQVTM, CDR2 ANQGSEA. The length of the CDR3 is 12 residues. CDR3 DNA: TGCAGCACGGGACAGGGGGCCAATGAGCAGTTCTTC. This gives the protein CSTGQGANEQFF.

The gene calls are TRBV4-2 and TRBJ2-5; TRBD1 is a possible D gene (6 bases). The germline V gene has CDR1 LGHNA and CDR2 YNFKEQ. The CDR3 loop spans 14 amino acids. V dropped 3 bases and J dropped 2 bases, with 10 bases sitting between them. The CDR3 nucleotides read TGTGCCAGCAGCCACGCCCAGGGGCAAGAGACCCAGTACTTC. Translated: CASSHAQGQETQYF.

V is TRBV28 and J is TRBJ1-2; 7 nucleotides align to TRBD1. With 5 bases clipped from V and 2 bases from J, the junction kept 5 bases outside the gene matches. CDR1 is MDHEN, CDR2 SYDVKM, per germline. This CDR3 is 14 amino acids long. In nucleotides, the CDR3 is TGTGCCAGCAGTGAAGGGGGCGCCAACTATGGCTACACCTTC. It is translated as CASSEGGANYGYTF.

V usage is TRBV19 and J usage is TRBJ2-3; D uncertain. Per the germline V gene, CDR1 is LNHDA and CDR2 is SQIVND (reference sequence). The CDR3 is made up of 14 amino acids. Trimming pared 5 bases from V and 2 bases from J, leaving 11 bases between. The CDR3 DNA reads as TGTGCCAGTAGTTCGTCTGGAGTCACAGATACGCAGTATTTT. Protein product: CASSSSGVTDTQYF. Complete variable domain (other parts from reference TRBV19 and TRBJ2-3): DGGITQSPKYLFRKEGQNVTLSCEQNLNHDAMYWYRQDPGQGLRLIYYSQIVNDFQKGDIAEGYSVSREKKESFPLTVTSAQKNPTAFYLCASSSSGVTDTQYFGPGTRLTVL.

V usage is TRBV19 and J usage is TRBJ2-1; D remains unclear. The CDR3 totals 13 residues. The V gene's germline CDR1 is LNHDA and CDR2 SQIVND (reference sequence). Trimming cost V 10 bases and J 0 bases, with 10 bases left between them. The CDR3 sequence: CATSFSSYNEQFF. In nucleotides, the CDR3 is TGTGCCACCTCGTTTAGCTCCTACAATGAGCAGTTCTTC.

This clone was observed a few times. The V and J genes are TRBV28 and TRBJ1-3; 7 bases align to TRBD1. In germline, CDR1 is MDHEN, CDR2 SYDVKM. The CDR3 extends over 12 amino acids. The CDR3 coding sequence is TGTGGACTGGGACAGAACGGAAACACCATATATTTT. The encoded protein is CGLGQNGNTIYF.

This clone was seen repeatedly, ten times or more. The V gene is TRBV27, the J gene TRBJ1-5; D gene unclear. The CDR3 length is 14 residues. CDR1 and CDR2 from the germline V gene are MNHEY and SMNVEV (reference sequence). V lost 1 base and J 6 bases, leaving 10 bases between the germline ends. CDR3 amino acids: CASSLFGGGQPQHF. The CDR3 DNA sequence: TGTGCCAGCAGTTTATTCGGTGGAGGTCAGCCCCAGCATTTT.

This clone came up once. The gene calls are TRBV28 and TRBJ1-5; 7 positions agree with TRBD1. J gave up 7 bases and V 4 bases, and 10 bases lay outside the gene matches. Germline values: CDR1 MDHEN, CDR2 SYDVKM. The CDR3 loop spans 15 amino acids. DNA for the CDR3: TGTGCCAGCAGTTCCCTACAGGGGTCGGGCCAGCCCCAGCATTTT. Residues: CASSSLQGSGQPQHF.

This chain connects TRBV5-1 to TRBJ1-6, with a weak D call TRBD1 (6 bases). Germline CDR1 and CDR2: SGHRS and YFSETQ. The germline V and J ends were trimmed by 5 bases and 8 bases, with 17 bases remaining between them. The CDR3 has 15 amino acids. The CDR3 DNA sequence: TGCGCCAGCAGGCTGGTGGCAGGGGCGGATTCACCCCTCCACTTT. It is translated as CASRLVAGADSPLHF.

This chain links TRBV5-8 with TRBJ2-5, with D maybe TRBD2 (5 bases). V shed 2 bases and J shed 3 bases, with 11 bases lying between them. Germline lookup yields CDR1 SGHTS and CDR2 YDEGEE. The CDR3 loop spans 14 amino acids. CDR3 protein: CASSFGRAEETQYF. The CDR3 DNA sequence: TGTGCCAGCAGCTTTGGGCGGGCTGAAGAGACCCAGTACTTC.

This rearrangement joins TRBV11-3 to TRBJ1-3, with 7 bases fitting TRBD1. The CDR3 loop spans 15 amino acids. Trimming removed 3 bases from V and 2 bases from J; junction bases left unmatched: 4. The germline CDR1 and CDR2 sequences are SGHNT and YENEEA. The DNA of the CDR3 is TGTGCCAGCAGCTTGCAGGGGGAAACTGGAAACACCATATATTTT. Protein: CASSLQGETGNTIYF.

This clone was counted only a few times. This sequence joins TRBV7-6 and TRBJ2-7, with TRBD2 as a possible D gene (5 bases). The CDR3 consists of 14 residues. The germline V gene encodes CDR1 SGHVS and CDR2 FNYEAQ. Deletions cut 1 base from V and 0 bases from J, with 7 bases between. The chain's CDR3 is CASSLERDSYEQYF. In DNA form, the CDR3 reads TGTGCCAGCAGCTTAGAACGGGACTCCTACGAGCAGTACTTC.

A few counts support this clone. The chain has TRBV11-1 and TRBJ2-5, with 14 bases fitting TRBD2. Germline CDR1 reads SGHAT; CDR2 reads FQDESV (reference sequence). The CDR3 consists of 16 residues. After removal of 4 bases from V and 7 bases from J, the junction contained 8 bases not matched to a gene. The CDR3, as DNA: TGTGCCAGCAGCTCGGGACTAGCGGGAGCCGGCGGGACCCAGTACTTC. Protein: CASSSGLAGAGGTQYF.

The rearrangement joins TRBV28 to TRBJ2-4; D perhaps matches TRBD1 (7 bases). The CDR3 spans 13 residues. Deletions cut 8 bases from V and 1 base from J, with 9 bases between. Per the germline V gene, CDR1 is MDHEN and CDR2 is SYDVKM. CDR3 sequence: CASSGGAKNIQYF. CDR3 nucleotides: TGTGCCAGCTCAGGGGGGGCCAAAAACATTCAGTACTTC.

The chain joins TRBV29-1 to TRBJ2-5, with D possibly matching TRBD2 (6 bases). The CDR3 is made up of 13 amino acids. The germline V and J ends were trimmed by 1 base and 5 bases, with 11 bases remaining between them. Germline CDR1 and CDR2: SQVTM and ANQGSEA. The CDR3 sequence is CSVEGGRRETQYF. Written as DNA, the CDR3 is TGCAGCGTTGAAGGGGGGAGGCGGGAGACCCAGTACTTC.

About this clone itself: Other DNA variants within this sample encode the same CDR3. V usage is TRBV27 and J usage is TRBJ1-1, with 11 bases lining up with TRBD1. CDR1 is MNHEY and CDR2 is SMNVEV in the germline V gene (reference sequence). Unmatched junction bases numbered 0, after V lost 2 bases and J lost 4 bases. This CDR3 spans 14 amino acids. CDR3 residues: CASSLGTGGTEAFF. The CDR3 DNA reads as TGTGCCAGCAGTTTAGGGACAGGGGGCACTGAAGCTTTCTTT.

The DNA of the CDR3 is TGTGCCAGCTCTTTGGGGTCAGGGGGCCCCAATGAGCAGTTCTTC. Translation gives CASSLGSGGPNEQFF. The chain links TRBV6-5 to TRBJ2-1; 8 bases fit TRBD1. J gave up 6 bases and V 8 bases, and 12 bases lay outside the gene matches. Germline lookup yields CDR1 MNHEY and CDR2 SVGAGI. CDR3 length equals 15 residues.

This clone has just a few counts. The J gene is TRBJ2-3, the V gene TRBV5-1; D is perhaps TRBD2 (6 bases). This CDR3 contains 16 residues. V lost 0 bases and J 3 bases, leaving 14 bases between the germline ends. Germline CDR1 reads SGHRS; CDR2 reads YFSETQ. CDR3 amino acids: CASSLVTRDGTDTQYF. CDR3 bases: TGCGCCAGCAGCTTGGTTACGCGGGATGGGACAGATACGCAGTATTTT. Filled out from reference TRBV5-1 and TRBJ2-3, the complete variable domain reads KAGVTQTPRYLIKTRGQQVTLSCSPISGHRSVSWYQQTPGQGLQFLFEYFSETQRNKGNFPGRFSGRQFSNSRSEMNVSTLELGDSALYLCASSLVTRDGTDTQYFGPGTRLTVL.

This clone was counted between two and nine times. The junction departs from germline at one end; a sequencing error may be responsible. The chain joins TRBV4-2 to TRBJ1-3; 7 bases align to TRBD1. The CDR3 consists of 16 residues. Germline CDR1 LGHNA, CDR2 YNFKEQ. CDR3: CASSQAGTAFGSTIYF. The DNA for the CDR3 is TGTGCCAGCAGCCAAGCAGGGACAGCTTTTGGAAGCACCATATATTTT.

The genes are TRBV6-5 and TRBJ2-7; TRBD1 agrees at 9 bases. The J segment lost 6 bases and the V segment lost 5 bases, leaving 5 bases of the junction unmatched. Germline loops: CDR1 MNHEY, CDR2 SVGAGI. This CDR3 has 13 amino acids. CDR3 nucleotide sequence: TGTGCCAGCAGTCCCGGGACAGGGCTCGAGCAGTACTTC. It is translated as CASSPGTGLEQYF.

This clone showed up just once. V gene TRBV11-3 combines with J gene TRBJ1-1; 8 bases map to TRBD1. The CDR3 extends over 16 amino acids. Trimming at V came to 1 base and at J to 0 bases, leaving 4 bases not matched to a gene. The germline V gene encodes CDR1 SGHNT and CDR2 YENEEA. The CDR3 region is CASSLAPGGVNTEAFF. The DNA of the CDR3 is TGTGCCAGCAGCTTAGCCCCAGGGGGCGTGAACACTGAAGCTTTCTTT.

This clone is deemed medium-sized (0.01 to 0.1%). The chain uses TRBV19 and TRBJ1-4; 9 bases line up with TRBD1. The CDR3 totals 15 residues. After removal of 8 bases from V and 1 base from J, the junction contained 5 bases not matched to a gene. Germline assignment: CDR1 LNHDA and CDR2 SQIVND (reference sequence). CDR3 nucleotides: TGTGCCAGTGGGGACAGGGTGTTAACTAATGAAAAACTGTTTTTT. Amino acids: CASGDRVLTNEKLFF.